This T cell receptor beta chain derives from a study of vaccination and CD4 T cells after COVID-19. Study details: At a median approximately 100 days (range 35 to 161) after diagnosis, post-COVID samples were drawn. The study collected post-vaccine samples a median around 66 days after dose two, with a range of 14 to 241.

As concerns this clonotype: The antigen is unknown.

General study points: Within the convalescent patients, spike mono-reactivity was found in 304 of 307 vaccine-specific clones.

The time point here: late sampling 161 to 241 days after vaccination in three convalescent patients. The germline V gene has CDR1 SEHNR and CDR2 FQNEAQ (reference sequence). This CDR3 has 14 amino acids. The V gene end was trimmed by 2 bases and the J gene end by 7 bases; junction bases not matched to a gene: 6. TCRdb re-called the PCR reads through MiXCR, storing one row per CDR3 protein. The sample gives around 30,000 distinct CDR3 sequences, 50% of which show up once; 5.8% is in the top ten. This TCR derives from a human donor who had recovered from COVID-19. The sample consisted of CD4+ T cells from blood, taken about 7 months after SARS-CoV-2 vaccination. The chain is built from TRBV7-9 and TRBJ1-1; 8 positions agree with TRBD1. The CDR3, as DNA: TGTGCCAGCAGCTTACAGGGGGCAATGGGTGAAGCTTTCTTT. Its translation: CASSLQGAMGEAFF.